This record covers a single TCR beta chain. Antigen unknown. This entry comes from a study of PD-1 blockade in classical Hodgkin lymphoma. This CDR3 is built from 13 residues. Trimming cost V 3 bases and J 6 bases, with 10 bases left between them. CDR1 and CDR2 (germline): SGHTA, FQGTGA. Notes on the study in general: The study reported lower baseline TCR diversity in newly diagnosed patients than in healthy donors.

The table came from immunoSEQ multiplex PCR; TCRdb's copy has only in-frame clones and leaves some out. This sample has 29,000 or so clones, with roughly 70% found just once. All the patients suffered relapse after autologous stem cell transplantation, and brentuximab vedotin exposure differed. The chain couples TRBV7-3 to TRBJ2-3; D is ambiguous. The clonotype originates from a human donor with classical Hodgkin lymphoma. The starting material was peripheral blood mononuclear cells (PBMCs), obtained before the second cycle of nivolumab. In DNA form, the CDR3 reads TGTGCCAGCAGCTTCAGTGCGGTGGATACGCAGTATTTT. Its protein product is CASSFSAVDTQYF.